Below, one TCR beta chain is given with its context. Data came from immunoSEQ multiplex PCR; TCRdb stores just in-frame clones and leaves some out. This sample has about 63,000 clones, with approximately 81% found just once. This sample was included in a study of blood T cell repertoires in COVID-19. The receptor was derived from a woman aged 40 to 50 with acute COVID-19. Sequencing was done on a sample of PBMCs or T cells enriched from blood (not recorded which).

The CDR3 protein is CASSVGLAGAEQETQYF. The CDR3 DNA follows: TGTGCCAGCAGCGTAGGGCTAGCGGGGGCTGAACAAGAGACCCAGTACTTC. This chain uses TRBV9 with TRBJ2-5; 10 bases align to TRBD2. CDR1 and CDR2 from the germline V gene are SGDLS and YYNGEE. V lost 0 bases, J lost 2 bases, and 7 bases stayed unmatched. The CDR3 runs 17 residues.